This TCR beta chain was identified during a study of blood T cell repertoires in COVID-19. Study as a whole: Sample material is recorded as cDNA or gDNA derived from T cells, B-cell-depleted T cells, or PBMCs.

This clone has a single count. Methods used by the authors: How many nucleated cells were present was estimated from reference gene primer amplification. Only in-frame clones appear in the TCRdb table, and some are missing; sequencing was by immunoSEQ multiplex PCR. V, J and clone size are those of that table, while D and trimming were read from the DNA. The sample has 55,000 to 80,000 clones; around four fifths are singletons. V dropped 1 base and J dropped 5; count of bases not matched to a gene: 7. The CDR3 extends over 16 amino acids. Per germline, CDR1 LGHNA and CDR2 YNFKEQ. This chain links TRBV4-2 with TRBJ2-5; 10 bases line up with TRBD2. The sequenced sample consisted of peripheral blood. The origin of this receptor is a human donor in a cohort sampled during active COVID-19. For the CDR3, the DNA is TGTGCCAGCAGCCAAGGGTTGGGTAGCGGGGGGGAGACCCAGTACTTC. Protein sequence: CASSQGLGSGGETQYF.